The T cell receptor (beta chain) described here comes from a study of blood T cell repertoires in COVID-19. This table comes from immunoSEQ multiplex PCR, and its TCRdb copy is limited to in-frame clones, with some not included. The sample shows roughly 380,000 clones, 89% of them seen only once. This CDR3 is 15 amino acids long. Germline CDR1 LNHDA, CDR2 SQIVND (reference sequence). Trimming took 7 bases from V and 6 from J, leaving 21 bases between them. This clonotype originated in a woman between 35 and 50 years old with COVID-19, enrolled during active disease. The genes are TRBV19 and TRBJ1-1, with a possible D match to TRBD1 (5 bases). The sequenced sample consisted of peripheral blood. This CDR3 reads CASTLDVGIQAEAFF. The CDR3 DNA is TGTGCCAGTACCTTGGACGTTGGGATACAGGCTGAAGCTTTCTTT.